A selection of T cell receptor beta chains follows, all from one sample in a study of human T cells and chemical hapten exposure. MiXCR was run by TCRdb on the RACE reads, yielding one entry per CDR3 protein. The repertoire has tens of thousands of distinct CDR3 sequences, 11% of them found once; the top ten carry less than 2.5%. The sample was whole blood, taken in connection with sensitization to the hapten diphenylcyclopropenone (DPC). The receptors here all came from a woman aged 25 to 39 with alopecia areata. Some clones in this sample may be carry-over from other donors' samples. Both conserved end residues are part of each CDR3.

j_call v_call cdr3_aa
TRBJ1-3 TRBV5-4 CASSLPGAGGNTIYF
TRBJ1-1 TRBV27 CASSRGRATEAFF
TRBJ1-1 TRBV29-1 CSVRGTVVTEAFF
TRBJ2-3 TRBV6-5 CASSPGREGPQYF
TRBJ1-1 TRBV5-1 CASSLGARGATEAFF
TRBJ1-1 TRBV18 CASSPITGRDTEAFF
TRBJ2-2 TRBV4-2 CASSQVQTSGGFLYTGELFF
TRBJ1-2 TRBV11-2 CASSSFRDGNYGYTF
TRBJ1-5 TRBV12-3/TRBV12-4 CASSPDRVNQPQHF
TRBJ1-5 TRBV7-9 CATCSSQTGGASNQPQHF
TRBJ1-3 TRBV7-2 CASSQGHYSGNTIYF
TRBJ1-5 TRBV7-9 CASSIAGSNQPQHF
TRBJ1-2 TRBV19 CASSIGPSGYTF
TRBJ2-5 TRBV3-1 CASTTLNDEGTQYF
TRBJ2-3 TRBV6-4 CASSDSVSGSTDTQYF
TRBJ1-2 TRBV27 CASSLGGLKGYGYTF
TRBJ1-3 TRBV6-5 CASRDRPSSGNTIYF
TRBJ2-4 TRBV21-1 CASSKGGAKNIQYF
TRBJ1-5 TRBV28 CASNLGYKPQHF
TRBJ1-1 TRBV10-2 CASSGPGNTEAFF
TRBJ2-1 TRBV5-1 CASSWEPGQGPLSYNEQFF
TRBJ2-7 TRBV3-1 CASSPSGAREQYF
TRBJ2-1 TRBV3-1 CASRQGQSYNEQFF